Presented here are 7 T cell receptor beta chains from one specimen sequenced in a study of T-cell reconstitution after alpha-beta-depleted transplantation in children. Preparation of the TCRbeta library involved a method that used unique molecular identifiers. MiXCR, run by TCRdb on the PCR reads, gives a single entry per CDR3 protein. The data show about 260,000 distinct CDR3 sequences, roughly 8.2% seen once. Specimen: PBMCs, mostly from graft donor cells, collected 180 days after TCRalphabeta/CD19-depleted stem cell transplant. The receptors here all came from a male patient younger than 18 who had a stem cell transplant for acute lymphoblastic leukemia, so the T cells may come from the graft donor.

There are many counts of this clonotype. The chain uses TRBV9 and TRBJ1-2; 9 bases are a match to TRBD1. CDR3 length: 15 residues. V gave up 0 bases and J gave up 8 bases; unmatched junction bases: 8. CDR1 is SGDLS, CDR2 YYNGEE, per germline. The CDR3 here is CASSVARTGETGYTF. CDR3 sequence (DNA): TGTGCCAGCAGCGTAGCTAGGACAGGGGAAACAGGCTACACCTTC.

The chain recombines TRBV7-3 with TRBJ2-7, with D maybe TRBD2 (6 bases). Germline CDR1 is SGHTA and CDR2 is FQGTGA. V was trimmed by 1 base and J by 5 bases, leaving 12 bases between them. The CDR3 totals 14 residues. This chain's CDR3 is CASSLMGGRDEQYF. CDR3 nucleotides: TGTGCCAGCAGCTTAATGGGAGGAAGGGACGAGCAGTACTTC.

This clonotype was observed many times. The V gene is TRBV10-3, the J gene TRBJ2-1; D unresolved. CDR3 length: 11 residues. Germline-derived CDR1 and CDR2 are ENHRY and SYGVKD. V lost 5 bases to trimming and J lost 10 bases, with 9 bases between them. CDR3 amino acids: CAISPGSEQFF. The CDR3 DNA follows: TGTGCCATCAGTCCGGGCTCCGAGCAGTTCTTC.

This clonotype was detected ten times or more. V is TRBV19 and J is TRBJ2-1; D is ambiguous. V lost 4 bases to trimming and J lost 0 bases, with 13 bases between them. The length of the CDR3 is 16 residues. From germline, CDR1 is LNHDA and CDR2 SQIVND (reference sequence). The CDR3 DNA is TGTGCCAGTAGTACCCAACCCGTAAGCTCCTACAATGAGCAGTTCTTC. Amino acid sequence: CASSTQPVSSYNEQFF.

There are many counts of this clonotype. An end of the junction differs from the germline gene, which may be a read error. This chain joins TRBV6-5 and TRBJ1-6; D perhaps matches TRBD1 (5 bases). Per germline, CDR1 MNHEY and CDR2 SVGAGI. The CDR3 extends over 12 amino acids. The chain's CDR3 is CASRTANLPLHF. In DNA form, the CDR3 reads TGTGCCAGCAGGACAGCCAATTTACCCCTCCACTTT.

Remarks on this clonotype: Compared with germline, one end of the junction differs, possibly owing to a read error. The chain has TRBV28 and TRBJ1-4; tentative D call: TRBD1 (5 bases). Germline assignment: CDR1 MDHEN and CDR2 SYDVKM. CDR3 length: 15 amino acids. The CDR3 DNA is TGTGCCAGCAGTCTCGGGGGGAGGACAAATGGAAAACTGTTTTTT. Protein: CASSLGGRTNGKLFF.

The CDR3 is CASSRSTRETQYF. The CDR3 DNA sequence: TGTGCCAGCAGCCGATCGACCCGAGAGACCCAGTACTTC. The chain uses TRBV7-3 and TRBJ2-5; D unclear. Germline V CDR1 and CDR2: SGHTA, FQGTGA. V was cut by 5 bases and J by 4 bases, with 11 bases left in between. This CDR3 has 13 amino acids. The whole variable domain, remainder taken from reference TRBV7-3 and TRBJ2-5, is GAGVSQTPSNKVTEKGKYVELRCDPISGHTALYWYRQSLGQGPEFLIYFQGTGAADDSGLPNDRFFAVRPEGSVSTLKIQRTERGDSAVYLCASSRSTRETQYFGPGTRLLVL.